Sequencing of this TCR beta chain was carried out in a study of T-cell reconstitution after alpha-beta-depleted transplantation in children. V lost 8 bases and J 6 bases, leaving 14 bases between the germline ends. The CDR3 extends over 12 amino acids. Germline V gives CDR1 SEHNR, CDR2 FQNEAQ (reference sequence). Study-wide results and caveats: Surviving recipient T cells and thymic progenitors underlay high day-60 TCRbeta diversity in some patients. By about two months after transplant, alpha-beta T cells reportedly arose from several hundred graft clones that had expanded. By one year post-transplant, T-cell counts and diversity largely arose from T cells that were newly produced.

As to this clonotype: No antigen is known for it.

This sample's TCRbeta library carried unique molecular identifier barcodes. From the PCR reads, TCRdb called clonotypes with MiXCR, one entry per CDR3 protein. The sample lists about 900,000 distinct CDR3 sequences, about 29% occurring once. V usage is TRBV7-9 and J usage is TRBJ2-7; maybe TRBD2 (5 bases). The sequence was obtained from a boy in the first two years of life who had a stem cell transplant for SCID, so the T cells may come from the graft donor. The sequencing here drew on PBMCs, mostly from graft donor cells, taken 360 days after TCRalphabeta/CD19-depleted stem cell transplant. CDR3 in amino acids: CASGAPAGEQYF. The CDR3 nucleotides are TGTGCCAGCGGTGCTCCCGCGGGCGAGCAGTACTTC. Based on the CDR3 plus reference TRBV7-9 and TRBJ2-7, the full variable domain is DTGVSQNPRHKITKRGQNVTFRCDPISEHNRLYWYRQTLGQGPEFLTYFQNEAQLEKSRLLSDRFSAERPKGSFSTLEIQRTEQGDSAMYLCASGAPAGEQYFGPGTRLTVT.